The present TCR beta chain was sequenced within a study of blood T cell repertoires in COVID-19 (dated by TCRdb to about 2020). Notes on the research overall: Samples from collaborators originated in the United States, Italy and Spain and spanned both the acute and convalescent phases of COVID-19. The repertoires were released in a freely available public database intended as a resource for research on the immune response to SARS-CoV-2. Sample metadata almost always included a de-identified subject ID, COVID-19 status, age in years and sex. Where HLA class I and class II types were available, the types were taken from metadata supplied by the sample provider, not from assay-based typing. Subjects who had been exposed to COVID-19, were actively infected with it, or had recovered from it provided the deeply sampled blood TCRbeta repertoires that made up the dataset. The prospective study material was composed of cDNA or gDNA derived from T cells, B-cell-depleted T cells, or PBMCs. The samples were drawn from the first 160 participants of the ongoing ImmuneRACE study and from 950 to 1,500 subjects provided by 6 global collaborators.

What the research found in general, with its limitations: The quantity of clinical and demographic metadata differed by source and by participant and was supplied without curation.

A note on this clone: The antigen it recognizes is unknown. Base qualities are not recorded, but no much larger clone differs from it by a single base.

Each collaborating institution followed its own protocols to collect whole blood in K2EDTA tubes. Collaborator samples were shipped for TCRbeta analysis as frozen whole blood, isolated PBMCs, or DNA extracted from either sample type. TCRbeta CDR3 regions were amplified from genomic DNA using the immunoSEQ Assay, a bias-controlled multiplex PCR. In the original analysis: The number of nucleated cells in each sample was estimated from the amplification of reference gene primers within the assay. To quantify the absolute abundance of each unique TCRbeta CDR3 rearrangement, sequence reads were collapsed and filtered. Productive Simpson clonality was computed per sample as the square root of Simpson's diversity index over productive rearrangements. Held by TCRdb, this immuneACCESS table contains in-frame sequences only and omits some clones. Under half of the omission traces to an unresolved V gene where checked; the cause of the rest is unknown. V and J calls and clone size come straight from that table; D and trimming were deduced from the DNA. The sample table records 80,000 to 100,000 clones; about four fifths of these occur just once. The ten largest clonotypes hold 24% of the sample.

The germline V gene provides CDR1 KGHSH and CDR2 LQKENI. The CDR3 measures 17 amino acids from cysteine to phenylalanine. The entry retains the CDR3 DNA only, 51 bases that are in frame from base 1. V lost 4 bases and J lost 0 bases; the stretch between them is 16 bases long. The sequenced sample was peripheral blood. The clonotype comes from a man aged 70-80 years with acute or convalescent COVID-19. Recombination linked TRBV18 to TRBJ1-3; the D gene is perhaps TRBD1, on 5 matching bases. The bases read TGTGCCAGCTCACAGACGGCACCAGGGCCCTCTGGAAACACCATATATTTT. It translates as CASSQTAPGPSGNTIYF.